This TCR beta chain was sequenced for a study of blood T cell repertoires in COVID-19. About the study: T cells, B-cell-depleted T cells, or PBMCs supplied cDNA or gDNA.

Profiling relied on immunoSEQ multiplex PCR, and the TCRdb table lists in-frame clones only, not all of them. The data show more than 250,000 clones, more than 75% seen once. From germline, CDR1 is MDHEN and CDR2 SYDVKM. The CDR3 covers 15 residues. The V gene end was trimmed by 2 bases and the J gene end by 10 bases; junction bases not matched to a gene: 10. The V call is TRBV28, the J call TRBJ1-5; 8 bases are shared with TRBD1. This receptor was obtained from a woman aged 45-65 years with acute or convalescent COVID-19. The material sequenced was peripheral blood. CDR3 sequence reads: CASSLGQGRVGPQHF. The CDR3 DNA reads TGTGCCAGCAGTTTAGGACAGGGAAGGGTCGGCCCCCAGCATTTT.